The rows below give T cell receptor beta chains drawn from one sample of a study of blood T cell repertoires in COVID-19. Clones were read by immunoSEQ multiplex PCR, and TCRdb kept only the in-frame ones, dropping some. The sample consists of about 160,000 clones, about 91% of them appearing once. The sample was peripheral blood. These receptors came from a woman aged 60-70 years who had recovered from COVID-19. Each CDR3 is given with its conserved first and last residue. D genes are given only for firm matches. Some rows have no size entry. The others give once, few or many, or a class for an expanded clone.

size,J,V,D,CDR3,DNA
once,TRBJ2-1,TRBV7-9,TRBD2,CASSLSLAGSYNEQFF,TGTGCCAGCAGCTTATCTCTAGCGGGGAGTTACAATGAGCAGTTCTTC
-,TRBJ2-1,TRBV2,TRBD1,CASSVWTGPYNEQFF,TGTGCCAGCAGTGTATGGACAGGGCCCTACAATGAGCAGTTCTTC
-,TRBJ2-2,TRBV2,-,CASSDQTRWTGELFF,TGTGCCAGCAGTGACCAGACTAGATGGACCGGGGAGCTGTTTTTT
-,TRBJ2-3,TRBV7-2,-,CASSLGERGFGTDTQYF,TGTGCCAGCAGCTTAGGGGAACGGGGGTTCGGCACAGATACGCAGTATTTT
once,TRBJ2-7,TRBV5-8,TRBD1,CASSSAGTGVYEQYF,TGTGCCAGCAGCTCGGCCGGGACAGGGGTTTACGAGCAGTACTTC
-,TRBJ2-1,TRBV29-1,-,CSVASLYNEQFF,TGCAGCGTCGCTTCACTTTACAATGAGCAGTTCTTC
-,TRBJ2-5,TRBV27,TRBD1,CASMGVGQGQETQYF,TGTGCCAGCATGGGGGTCGGACAGGGCCAAGAGACCCAGTACTTC
-,TRBJ2-1,TRBV6-4,-,CASSAEGGREQFF,TGTGCCAGCAGCGCCGAGGGGGGGAGGGAGCAGTTCTTC
-,TRBJ2-3,TRBV2,TRBD1,CSSLDRGNTQYF,TGCTCCTCCCTGGACAGGGGAAATACGCAGTATTTT
-,TRBJ2-6,TRBV3-1/TRBV3-2,TRBD1,CASSQIQGTGANVLTF,TGTGCCAGCAGCCAAATACAGGGGACTGGGGCCAACGTCCTGACTTTC
few,TRBJ1-4,TRBV19,TRBD1,CASSRPPGTGTTNEKLFF,TGTGCCAGTAGCCGCCCCCCCGGGACAGGTACAACTAATGAAAAACTGTTTTTT
-,TRBJ2-7,TRBV18,-,CASSPLAGARSYEQYF,TGTGCCAGCTCACCATTGGCGGGGGCCCGTTCCTACGAGCAGTACTTC
-,TRBJ1-2,TRBV7-8,TRBD1,CASSLRLPQDHRGGYGYTF,TGTGCCAGCAGCTTACGATTACCGCAGGACCACAGGGGCGGCTATGGCTACACCTTC
-,TRBJ1-5,TRBV2,TRBD1,CASSAGTGFQPQHF,TGTGCCAGCAGTGCCGGGACAGGGTTTCAGCCCCAGCATTTT
many,TRBJ1-3,TRBV11-2,-,CASSLVSSGNTIYF,TGTGCCAGCAGCTTAGTCAGCTCTGGAAACACCATATATTTT
-,TRBJ2-1,TRBV4-2,TRBD2,CASSPGLAGAHSYNEQFF,TGTGCCAGCAGCCCGGGACTAGCGGGGGCGCACTCCTACAATGAGCAGTTCTTC
-,TRBJ2-2,TRBV28,-,CASSFSIGGTGELFF,TGTGCCAGCAGCTTCTCCATCGGGGGCACCGGGGAGCTGTTTTTT
-,TRBJ1-4,TRBV13,TRBD1,CASSFLGRGEKLFF,TGTGCCAGCAGCTTCCTCGGCAGGGGGGAAAAACTGTTTTTT
-,TRBJ2-1,TRBV2,TRBD1,CASSPGTGGKGEQFF,TGTGCCAGCAGCCCCGGGACAGGGGGGAAAGGTGAGCAGTTCTTC
few,TRBJ1-2,TRBV6-5,-,CASSSRGGIRGYTF,TGTGCCAGCAGTTCCCGGGGGGGAATTAGGGGCTACACCTTC
few,TRBJ2-1,TRBV5-4,TRBD2,CASSSWRSGGATEQFF,TGTGCCAGCAGCTCTTGGAGGAGCGGGGGGGCCACTGAGCAGTTCTTC
-,TRBJ2-1,TRBV28,TRBD1,CASSNNRGRSGEQFF,TGTGCCAGCAGCAATAACAGGGGGCGGTCGGGTGAGCAGTTCTTC
-,TRBJ2-3,TRBV5-1,TRBD2,CASSYLQVGGTDTQYF,TGCGCCAGCAGCTACCTACAGGTCGGGGGGACAGATACGCAGTATTTT
-,TRBJ1-5,TRBV21-1,-,CASGTGTGVPPRNQPQHF,TGTGCCAGCGGTACTGGAACAGGGGTCCCCCCGCGCAATCAGCCCCAGCATTTT
-,TRBJ2-7,TRBV6-5,-,CASRPLGTNYEQYF,TGTGCCAGCCGACCTCTCGGGACAAACTACGAGCAGTACTTC
-,TRBJ2-6,TRBV19,TRBD1,CASRDRATGANVLTF,TGTGCCAGTAGGGACAGGGCTACTGGGGCCAACGTCCTGACTTTC
-,TRBJ2-3,TRBV27,-,CASSLSRSTDTQYF,TGTGCCAGCAGTTTGAGTAGGAGTACAGATACGCAGTATTTT
once,TRBJ2-3,TRBV6-5,-,CASSPHRARTDTQYF,TGTGCCAGCAGTCCCCACAGGGCCCGAACAGATACGCAGTATTTT
-,TRBJ1-3,TRBV28,-,CASSPAGFPGNTIYF,TGTGCCAGCAGTCCCGCGGGGTTTCCTGGAAACACCATATATTTT
-,TRBJ1-2,TRBV5-1,TRBD1,CASSLERQGVGYTF,TGCGCCAGCAGCTTGGAGCGACAGGGGGTTGGCTACACCTTC